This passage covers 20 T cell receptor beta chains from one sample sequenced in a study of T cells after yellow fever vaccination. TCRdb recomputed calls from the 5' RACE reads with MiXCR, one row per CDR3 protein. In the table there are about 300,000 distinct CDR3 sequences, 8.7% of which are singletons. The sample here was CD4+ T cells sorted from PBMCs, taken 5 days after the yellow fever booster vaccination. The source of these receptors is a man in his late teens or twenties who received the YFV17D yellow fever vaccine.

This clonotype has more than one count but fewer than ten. The CDR3 sequence: CASSTRGGALLETQYF. For the CDR3, the DNA is TGTGCCAGCAGCACCCGGGGGGGGGCGCTTTTGGAGACCCAGTACTTC. The chain couples TRBV5-5 to TRBJ2-5; 8 nucleotides align to TRBD2. J gave up 5 bases and V 4 bases, and 13 bases lay outside the gene matches. The V gene's germline CDR1 is SGHKS and CDR2 YYEKEE (reference sequence). The CDR3 is made up of 16 amino acids.

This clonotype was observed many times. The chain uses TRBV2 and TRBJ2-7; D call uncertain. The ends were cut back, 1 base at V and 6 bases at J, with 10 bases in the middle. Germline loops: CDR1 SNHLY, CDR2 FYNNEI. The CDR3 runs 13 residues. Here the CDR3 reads CASSEVFFPEQYV. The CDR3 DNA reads TGTGCCAGCAGTGAAGTGTTCTTTCCCGAGCAGTACGTC.

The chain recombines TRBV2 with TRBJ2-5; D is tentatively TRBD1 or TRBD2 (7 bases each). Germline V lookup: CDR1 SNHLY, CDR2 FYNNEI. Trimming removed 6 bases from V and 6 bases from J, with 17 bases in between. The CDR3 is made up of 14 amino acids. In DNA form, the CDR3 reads TGTGCCAGCAGCTTACAGGGGAGGGGTAAGACCCAGTACTTC. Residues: CASSLQGRGKTQYF.

In DNA, the CDR3 is TGTGCCAGCAGTCGGACAGGGGGGACCTACGAGCAGTACTTC. Protein product: CASSRTGGTYEQYF. This chain links TRBV3-1 with TRBJ2-7, with 10 bases fitting TRBD1. V was clipped by 6 bases and J by 2 bases; unmatched bases: 4. Germline-derived CDR1 and CDR2 are LGHDT and YNNKEL (reference sequence). The CDR3 sequence is 14 residues long.

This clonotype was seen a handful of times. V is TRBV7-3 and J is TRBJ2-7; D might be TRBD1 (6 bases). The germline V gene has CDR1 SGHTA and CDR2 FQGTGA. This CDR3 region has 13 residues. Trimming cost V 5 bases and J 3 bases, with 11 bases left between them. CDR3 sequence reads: CASSATGNYEQYF. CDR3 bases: TGTGCCAGCAGCGCTACAGGGAACTACGAGCAGTACTTC.

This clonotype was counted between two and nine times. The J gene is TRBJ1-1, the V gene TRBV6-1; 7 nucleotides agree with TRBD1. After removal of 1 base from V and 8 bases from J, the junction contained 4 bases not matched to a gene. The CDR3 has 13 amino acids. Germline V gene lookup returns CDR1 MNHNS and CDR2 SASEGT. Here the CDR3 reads CASSEGQGLEAFF. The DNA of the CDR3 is TGTGCCAGCAGTGAAGGACAGGGACTGGAAGCTTTCTTT.

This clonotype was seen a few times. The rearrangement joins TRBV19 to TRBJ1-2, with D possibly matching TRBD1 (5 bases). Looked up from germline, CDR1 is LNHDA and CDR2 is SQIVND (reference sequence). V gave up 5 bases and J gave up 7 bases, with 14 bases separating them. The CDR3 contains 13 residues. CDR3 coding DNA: TGTGCCAGTAGTGCCCGGGACGGTTCTGGCTACACCTTC. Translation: CASSARDGSGYTF.

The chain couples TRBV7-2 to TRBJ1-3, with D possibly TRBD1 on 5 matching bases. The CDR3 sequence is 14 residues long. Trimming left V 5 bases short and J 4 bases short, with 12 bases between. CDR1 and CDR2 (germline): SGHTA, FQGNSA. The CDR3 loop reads CASSPTGQGNTIYF. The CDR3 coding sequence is TGTGCCAGCAGCCCCACGGGGCAAGGAAACACCATATATTTT.

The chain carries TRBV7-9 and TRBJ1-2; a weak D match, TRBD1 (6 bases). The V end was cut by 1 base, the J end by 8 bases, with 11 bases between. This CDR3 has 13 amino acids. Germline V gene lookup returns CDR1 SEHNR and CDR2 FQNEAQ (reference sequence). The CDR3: CASSLEGGLGYTF. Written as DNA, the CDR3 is TGTGCCAGCAGCTTAGAGGGGGGACTAGGCTACACCTTC.

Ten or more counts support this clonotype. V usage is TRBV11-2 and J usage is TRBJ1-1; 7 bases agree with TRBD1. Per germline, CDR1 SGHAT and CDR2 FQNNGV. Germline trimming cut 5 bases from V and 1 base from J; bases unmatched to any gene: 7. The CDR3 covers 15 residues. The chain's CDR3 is CASSNPRQGNTEAFF. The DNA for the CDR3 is TGTGCCAGCAGCAATCCAAGACAGGGGAACACTGAAGCTTTCTTT. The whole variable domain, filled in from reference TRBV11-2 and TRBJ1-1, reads EAGVAQSPRYKIIEKRQSVAFWCNPISGHATLYWYQQILGQGPKLLIQFQNNGVVDDSQLPKDRFSAERLKGVDSTLKIQPAKLEDSAVYLCASSNPRQGNTEAFFGQGTRLTVV.

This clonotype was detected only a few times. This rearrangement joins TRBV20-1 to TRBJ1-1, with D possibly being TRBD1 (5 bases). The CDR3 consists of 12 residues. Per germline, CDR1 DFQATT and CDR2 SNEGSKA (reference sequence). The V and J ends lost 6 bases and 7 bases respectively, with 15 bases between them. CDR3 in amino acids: CSASFQGYEAFF. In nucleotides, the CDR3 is TGCAGTGCGTCATTTCAGGGCTATGAAGCTTTCTTT.

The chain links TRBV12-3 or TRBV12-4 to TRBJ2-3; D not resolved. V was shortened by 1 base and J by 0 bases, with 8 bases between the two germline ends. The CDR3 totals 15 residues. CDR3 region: CASSLDGTSTDTQYF. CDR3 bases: TGTGCCAGCAGTTTAGACGGTACTAGCACAGATACGCAGTATTTT.

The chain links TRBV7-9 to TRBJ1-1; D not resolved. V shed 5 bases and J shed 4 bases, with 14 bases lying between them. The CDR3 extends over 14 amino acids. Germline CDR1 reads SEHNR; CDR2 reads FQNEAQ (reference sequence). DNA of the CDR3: TGTGCCAGCAGCCCTAGGGCATCAAGCACTGAAGCTTTCTTT. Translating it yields CASSPRASSTEAFF.

This CDR3 reads CSARSENTYNEQFF. The DNA of the CDR3 is TGCAGTGCTAGGAGCGAAAATACCTACAATGAGCAGTTCTTC. The gene calls are TRBV20-1 and TRBJ2-1; D gene unclear. The germline V and J ends were trimmed by 3 bases and 2 bases, with 11 bases remaining between them. Germline V gene sequence: CDR1 DFQATT, CDR2 SNEGSKA (reference sequence). CDR3 length equals 14 residues.

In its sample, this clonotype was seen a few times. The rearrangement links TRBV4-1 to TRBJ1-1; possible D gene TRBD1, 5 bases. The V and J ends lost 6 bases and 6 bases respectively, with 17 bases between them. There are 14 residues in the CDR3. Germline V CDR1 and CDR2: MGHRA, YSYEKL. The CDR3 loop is CASRDSRTRAEAFF. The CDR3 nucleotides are TGCGCCAGCAGAGACTCGAGGACAAGGGCTGAAGCTTTCTTT.

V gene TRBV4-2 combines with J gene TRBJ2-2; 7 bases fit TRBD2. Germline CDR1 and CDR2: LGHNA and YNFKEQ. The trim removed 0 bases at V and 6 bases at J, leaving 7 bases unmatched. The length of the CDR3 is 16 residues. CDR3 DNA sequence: TGTGCCAGCAGCCAAGACGGCGGGGGAGGTGCCGGGGAGCTGTTTTTT. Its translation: CASSQDGGGGAGELFF.

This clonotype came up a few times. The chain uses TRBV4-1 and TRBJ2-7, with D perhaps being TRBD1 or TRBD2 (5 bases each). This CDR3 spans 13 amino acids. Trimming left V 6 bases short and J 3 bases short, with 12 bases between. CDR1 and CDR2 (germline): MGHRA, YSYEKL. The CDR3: CASSLGPDYEQYF. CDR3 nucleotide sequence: TGCGCCAGCAGTCTGGGACCGGACTACGAGCAGTACTTC.

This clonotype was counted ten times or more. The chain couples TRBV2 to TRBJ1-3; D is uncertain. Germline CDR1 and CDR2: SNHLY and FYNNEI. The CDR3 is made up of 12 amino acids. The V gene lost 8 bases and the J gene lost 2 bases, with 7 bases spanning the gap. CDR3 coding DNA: TGTGCCAGCTCCCGGGCTGGAAACACCATATATTTT. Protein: CASSRAGNTIYF.

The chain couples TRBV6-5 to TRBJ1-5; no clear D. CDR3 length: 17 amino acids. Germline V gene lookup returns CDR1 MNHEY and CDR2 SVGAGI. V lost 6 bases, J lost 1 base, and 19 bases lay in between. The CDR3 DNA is TGTGCCAGCAGCCTACGCCCGACGGGTATGAGCAATCAGCCCCAGCATTTT. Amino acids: CASSLRPTGMSNQPQHF.

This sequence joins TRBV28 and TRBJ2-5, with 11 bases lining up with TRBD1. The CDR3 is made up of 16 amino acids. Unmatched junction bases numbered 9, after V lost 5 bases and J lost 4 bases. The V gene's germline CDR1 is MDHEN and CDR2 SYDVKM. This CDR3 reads CASSTPGQGEGETQYF. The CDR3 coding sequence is TGTGCCAGCAGTACGCCGGGACAGGGGGAAGGAGAGACCCAGTACTTC.